These 24 T cell receptor beta chains share one sample of origin, sequenced in a study of OX40 agonist ivuxolimab in advanced cancers. Profiled with immunoSEQ multiplex PCR; TCRdb holds only in-frame clones, not every one. Of about 80,000 clones listed, 70% to 90% are singletons. The specimen comprised CD4+ or CD8+ T cells sorted from blood, sampled in a trial of the OX40 agonist ivuxolimab. The source is an adult with an advanced solid tumor such as melanoma, head and neck, liver or kidney cancer.

The rearrangement links TRBV10-2 to TRBJ2-7; 8 positions agree with TRBD1. This CDR3 comprises 11 residues. Germline CDR1 is WSHSY and CDR2 is SAAADI. V gave up 10 bases and J gave up 5 bases; unmatched junction bases: 4. In DNA form, the CDR3 reads TGCGCCACTTCGACAGGGGACGAGCAGTACTTC. It translates to CATSTGDEQYF.

The V and J genes are TRBV25-1 and TRBJ1-1; no clear D. Trimming took off 2 bases at V and 1 base at J, with 11 bases between the two ends. CDR3 length: 15 residues. CDR1 MGHDK and CDR2 SYGVNS come from the germline V gene. CDR3 sequence reads: CASSESAGKNTEAFF. In nucleotides, the CDR3 is TGTGCCAGCAGTGAAAGTGCAGGAAAGAACACTGAAGCTTTCTTT.

A word on this clone: Compared with germline, one end of the junction differs, possibly owing to a read error. The same CDR3 arises from other DNA sequences in this sample as well. This rearrangement joins TRBV6-7 to TRBJ1-1, with 9 bases that match TRBD1. TRBV6-7 falls under the ORF class, with uncertain function. This CDR3 has 20 residues. The CDR3 DNA reads TGCGCCAGCCTCCTCAGCCGGGACAGGGTCCTCGTAGGTATGAACACTGAAGCTTTCTTT. Protein: CASLLSRDRVLVGMNTEAFF.

The chain joins TRBV5-1 to TRBJ1-1; D unresolved. CDR1 is SGHRS and CDR2 is YFSETQ in the germline V gene. The CDR3 contains 15 residues. The V end lost 0 bases, the J end lost 1 base, and 10 bases lay between the germline ends. The CDR3 loop is CASSLARYQNTEAFF. The CDR3 DNA reads as TGCGCCAGCAGCTTGGCCAGGTACCAGAACACTGAAGCTTTCTTT.

As regards this clone: The conserved phenylalanine or tryptophan normally closing the CDR3 is absent here, so this likely arose from a read error. V usage is TRBV7-8 and J usage is TRBJ1-6; D is uncertain. The V gene's germline CDR1 is SGHVS and CDR2 FQNEAQ. This CDR3 is built from 15 residues. Trimming shortened V by 2 bases and J by 4 bases, and 9 bases separated the two germline ends. The CDR3: CASSLTDYYNSPLHL. The CDR3 coding sequence is TGTGCCAGCAGCTTAACTGATTATTATAATTCACCCCTCCACCTT.

V gene TRBV5-4 combines with J gene TRBJ2-7; TRBD1 matches at 7 bases. The germline V gene has CDR1 SGHNT and CDR2 YYREEE (reference sequence). This CDR3 comprises 13 residues. V gave up 4 bases and J gave up 4 bases; unmatched junction bases: 5. The CDR3 loop reads CASSGQELYEQYF. CDR3 sequence (DNA): TGTGCCAGCAGCGGACAGGAATTATACGAGCAGTACTTC.

The chain carries TRBV5-1 and TRBJ2-1; 7 bases match TRBD2. The germline gives CDR1 SGHRS, CDR2 YFSETQ. The CDR3 runs to 16 residues. V was pared by 4 bases and J by 2 bases, with 9 bases of the junction left unmatched. The CDR3 DNA is TGCGCCAGCAGCCCGTTTCGTGGGGGGGCCTACAATGAGCAGTTCTTC. Its translation is CASSPFRGGAYNEQFF. The full variable domain, its missing parts supplied by reference TRBV5-1 and TRBJ2-1, is KAGVTQTPRYLIKTRGQQVTLSCSPISGHRSVSWYQQTPGQGLQFLFEYFSETQRNKGNFPGRFSGRQFSNSRSEMNVSTLELGDSALYLCASSPFRGGAYNEQFFGPGTRLTVL.

This sequence joins TRBV6-4 and TRBJ2-3; 7 bases map to TRBD1. This CDR3 has 13 residues. Trimming removed 6 bases from V and 5 bases from J; junction bases left unmatched: 5. CDR1 and CDR2 from the germline V gene are MRHNA and SNTAGT. The CDR3 here is CASSEGALDTQYF. Here the CDR3 DNA reads TGTGCCAGCAGCGAGGGGGCCCTAGATACGCAGTATTTT.

Only one count was recorded for this clone. The chain joins TRBV5-1 to TRBJ2-1; 14 bases are a match to TRBD2. Losses at the gene ends were 5 bases for V and 7 bases for J; bases not matched to a gene: 8. The CDR3 has 16 amino acids. Germline V gene data show CDR1 as SGHRS and CDR2 as YFSETQ. This CDR3 reads CASSPGTSGGWNEQFF. In nucleotides, the CDR3 is TGCGCCAGCAGTCCAGGGACTAGCGGGGGATGGAATGAGCAGTTCTTC.

This clone was seen more than once but under ten times. The conserved phenylalanine or tryptophan normally closing the CDR3 is absent here, so this likely arose from a read error. This chain uses TRBV5-1 with TRBJ1-6; D is perhaps TRBD1 (5 bases). CDR3 length equals 15 residues. The V and J ends lost 5 bases and 6 bases respectively, with 15 bases between them. From germline, CDR1 is SGHRS and CDR2 YFSETQ. The CDR3 region has the DNA TGCGCCAGCAGTAAGACAGCAGGGCCTAATTCACCCCTCCACCTT. This sequence encodes CASSKTAGPNSPLHL.

J is TRBJ2-1 and V is TRBV9; TRBD2 matches at 7 bases. The CDR3 covers 15 residues. Germline assignment: CDR1 SGDLS and CDR2 YYNGEE. Unmatched junction bases numbered 2, after V lost 1 base and J lost 1 base. The CDR3, as DNA: TGTGCCAGCAGCGTAACGGGGGGTTCCTACAATGAGCAGTTCTTC. Its translation is CASSVTGGSYNEQFF. Combining the CDR3 with reference TRBV9 and TRBJ2-1 gives the whole variable domain DSGVTQTPKHLITATGQRVTLRCSPRSGDLSVYWYQQSLDQGLQFLIQYYNGEERAKGNILERFSAQQFPDLHSELNLSSLELGDSALYFCASSVTGGSYNEQFFGPGTRLTVL.

V and J are TRBV5-4 and TRBJ2-5; 7 nucleotides line up with TRBD2. This CDR3 has 16 residues. J was trimmed by 1 base and V by 0 bases; bases with no gene match: 6. The V gene's germline CDR1 is SGHNT and CDR2 YYREEE (reference sequence). As DNA, the CDR3 is TGTGCCAGCAGCTTGGGTATAGCGGGCACCCAAGAGACCCAGTACTTC. This gives the protein CASSLGIAGTQETQYF.

The chain joins TRBV2 to TRBJ1-1, with TRBD1 matching 10 bases. Germline CDR1 is SNHLY and CDR2 is FYNNEI. This CDR3 is built from 17 residues. V was pared by 1 base and J by 7 bases, with 12 bases of the junction left unmatched. DNA of the CDR3: TGTGCCAGCAGTGAAGAGGGACAGGGGAGGCTGAAGGGTGAAGCTTTCTTT. Amino acid sequence: CASSEEGQGRLKGEAFF.

The chain carries TRBV19 and TRBJ2-7, with D perhaps matching TRBD1 or TRBD2 (5 bases each). The germline gives CDR1 LNHDA, CDR2 SQIVND (reference sequence). Trimming took off 6 bases at V and 4 bases at J, with 22 bases between the two ends. This CDR3 contains 16 residues. CDR3: CASRSTRQGPSYEQYF. CDR3 bases: TGTGCCAGTAGGTCAACTAGGCAGGGTCCGAGTTACGAGCAGTACTTC.

This chain links TRBV7-3 with TRBJ2-2; tentatively, D is TRBD2 (5 bases). Germline V CDR1 and CDR2: SGHTA, FQGTGA. Trimming took 0 bases from V and 7 from J, leaving 9 bases between them. This CDR3 is 14 amino acids long. The CDR3: CASSLTSEGGELFF. Written as DNA, the CDR3 is TGTGCCAGCAGCTTAACTTCCGAGGGCGGGGAGCTGTTTTTT.

This clone is a singleton in its sample. Other DNA sequences in this sample translate to the same CDR3. In nucleotides, the CDR3 is TGTGCCAGCTCACCAGGGCAGGGAGGCAATCAGCCCCAGCATTTT. It is translated as CASSPGQGGNQPQHF. J is TRBJ1-5 and V is TRBV18, with D possibly being TRBD1 (5 bases). The germline V gene encodes CDR1 KGHSH and CDR2 LQKENI. Trimming removed 2 bases at V and 2 bases at J, with 10 bases between. The CDR3 contains 15 residues.

With respect to this clone: At the DNA level, this CDR3 is encoded by other sequences in the same sample as well. The V and J genes are TRBV5-1 and TRBJ1-2; 8 bases match TRBD1. The V and J ends lost 0 bases and 5 bases, in that order; junction bases with no gene match: 6. Germline loops: CDR1 SGHRS, CDR2 YFSETQ. The length of the CDR3 is 15 residues. CDR3 coding DNA: TGCGCCAGCAGCTTGGAACAGGGGGGGCGGTATGGCTACACCTTC. This gives the protein CASSLEQGGRYGYTF.

This sequence joins TRBV7-9 and TRBJ2-1, with D perhaps matching TRBD2 (6 bases). Germline CDR1 reads SEHNR; CDR2 reads FQNEAQ (reference sequence). This CDR3 region has 15 residues. V was pared by 0 bases and J by 4 bases, with 10 bases between. The CDR3 spells CASSLASGGYNEQFF. The DNA of the CDR3 is TGTGCCAGCAGCTTAGCCAGTGGGGGGTACAATGAGCAGTTCTTC.

This clone was seen a few times. The chain employs TRBV25-1 and TRBJ1-2; the D gene is possibly TRBD1 (5 bases). The CDR3 consists of 11 residues. V lost 8 bases and J lost 7, with 11 bases in between. Germline V lookup: CDR1 MGHDK, CDR2 SYGVNS. The CDR3 coding sequence is TGTGCCAGCTGGGGGAGAGGTGGCTACACCTTC. This gives the protein CASWGRGGYTF.

The chain couples TRBV7-2 to TRBJ2-3; no reliable D call. The CDR3 is 14 residues long. V shed 2 bases and J shed 6 bases, with 12 bases lying between them. Germline V gene data show CDR1 as SGHTA and CDR2 as FQGNSA. CDR3 DNA sequence: TGTGCCAGCAGCTTACTTCGAAGGTCGGATACGCAGTATTTT. This sequence encodes CASSLLRRSDTQYF.

The chain carries TRBV5-1 and TRBJ2-5; TRBD1 might be the D (6 bases). Germline CDR1 SGHRS, CDR2 YFSETQ. Trimming removed 0 bases at V and 4 bases at J, with 7 bases between. CDR3 length equals 13 residues. Here the CDR3 DNA reads TGCGCCAGCAGCTTGGAAGGGGGAGAGACCCAGTACTTC. Its protein is CASSLEGGETQYF.

Here the CDR3 reads CASSGGGYQETQYF. In nucleotides, the CDR3 is TGTGCCAGCAGCGGGGGGGGTTACCAAGAGACCCAGTACTTC. V usage is TRBV7-2 and J usage is TRBJ2-5; the match to TRBD2 covers 7 bases. This CDR3 region has 14 residues. The germline V gene encodes CDR1 SGHTA and CDR2 FQGNSA. J was trimmed by 0 bases and V by 5 bases; bases with no gene match: 3.

This clone was seen a single time. V gene TRBV11-2 combines with J gene TRBJ2-5, with D maybe TRBD1 (5 bases). The CDR3 spans 14 residues. Trimming took off 5 bases at V and 1 base at J, with 11 bases between the two ends. Germline CDR1 SGHAT, CDR2 FQNNGV. The CDR3 sequence is CASSPGWVQETQYF. In nucleotides, the CDR3 is TGTGCCAGCAGCCCAGGGTGGGTCCAAGAGACCCAGTACTTC.

CDR3 in amino acids: CASSLAGGNTIYF. The CDR3 DNA reads as TGTGCCAGCAGCTTAGCTGGCGGAAACACCATATATTTT. The chain joins TRBV7-6 to TRBJ1-3; D ambiguous. The CDR3 consists of 13 residues. V dropped 0 bases and J dropped 4 bases, with 4 bases sitting between them. Germline V gene data show CDR1 as SGHVS and CDR2 as FNYEAQ.